These T cell receptor beta chains were read from a single sample in a study of shared T cell receptors in the human thymus. Method: immunoSEQ multiplex PCR; TCRdb's copy keeps in-frame clones and lacks some. The top ten clones hold about 0.013% of a sample with roughly 550,000 clones, 78% of them seen once. Another study also made use of these data, one on human thymus T cells.

Sequencing was done on a sample of thymocytes. These TCRs come from a boy younger than two with a congenital heart defect. CDR3s include the opening cysteine and the closing phenylalanine or tryptophan. The D gene is left open where the match is weak. Part of the rows lack a size; the others show once, few, many or a class for expanded clones.

>TRBJ1-2|17|.|TRBV7-9|TRBD1
TGTGCCAGCAGCACGAAATCCGGGACAGCAGCTAACTATGGCTACACCTTC
CASSTKSGTAANYGYTF
>TRBJ2-7|14|.|TRBV6-5|.
TGTGCCAGCAGCTTCCAGTTCGACAGCTACGAGCAGTACTTC
CASSFQFDSYEQYF
>TRBJ2-7|15|.|TRBV5-4|.
TGTGCCAGCAGCTTGTATCGAAGGAGCTCCTACGAGCAGTACTTC
CASSLYRRSSYEQYF
>TRBJ2-7|16|.|TRBV7-2|TRBD1
TGTGCCAGCAGCCGACAGGACAGGGGGCCGCTCTACGAGCAGTACTTC
CASSRQDRGPLYEQYF
>TRBJ2-1|15|.|TRBV11-3|.
TGTGCCAGCAGCCCAGGGGCAGGGGCCGATGATGAGCAGTTCTTC
CASSPGAGADDEQFF
>TRBJ2-2|14|once|TRBV9|.
TGTGCCAGCAGCGTACGAGGTAACACCGGGGAGCTGTTTTTT
CASSVRGNTGELFF
>TRBJ1-2|15|.|TRBV5-1|TRBD1
TGCGCCAGCAGCTTTACGGACAGGGTGATCGGGAGCTACACCTTC
CASSFTDRVIGSYTF
>TRBJ2-1|15|.|TRBV4-3|.
TGCGCCAGCAGCCAAGGAGGGACTGCTGTAGGTGAGCAGTTCTTC
CASSQGGTAVGEQFF
>TRBJ1-4|14|few|TRBV18|.
TGTGCCAGCTCACCAAGGGCAGGGTCTGAAAAACTGTTTTTT
CASSPRAGSEKLFF
>TRBJ2-1|15|few|TRBV19|TRBD2
TGTGCCAGTAGTGCCCAGCGGGAGAACGACAATGAGCAGTTCTTC
CASSAQRENDNEQFF
>TRBJ2-5|14|once|TRBV6-5|TRBD2
TGTGCCAGCAGCTTCGATGCGGGGGGGAAGACCCAGTACTTC
CASSFDAGGKTQYF
>TRBJ2-1|16|.|TRBV14|.
TGTGCCAGCAGCCAAGAAGGCCAGGGAAAGTGGAATGAGCAGTTCTTC
CASSQEGQGKWNEQFF
>TRBJ2-7|14|.|TRBV7-9|TRBD1
TGTGCCAGCCCCATGGGGACAGGGCCCTACGAGCAGTACTTC
CASPMGTGPYEQYF
>TRBJ2-2|16|.|TRBV9|.
TGTGCCAGCAGCGCCCGGGACTTGTCGAACACCGGGGAGCTGTTTTTT
CASSARDLSNTGELFF
>TRBJ2-7|13|.|TRBV27|TRBD2
TGTGCCAGCAGTCCCCAGGGCGGGGGAGAGCAGTACTTC
CASSPQGGGEQYF
>TRBJ2-7|14|.|TRBV13|.
TGTGCCAGCAGCCCTACCCCCAGGGAAGGCGAGCAGTACTTC
CASSPTPREGEQYF
>TRBJ2-5|14|.|TRBV10-3|TRBD2
TGTGCCATCAGTGAGGGACTAGCGGGGGAGACCCAGTACTTC
CAISEGLAGETQYF
>TRBJ2-7|15|.|TRBV7-2|TRBD1
TGTGCCAGCAGCTTCGATCGGGACAGCCTCTACGAGCAGTACTTC
CASSFDRDSLYEQYF
>TRBJ1-2|15|.|TRBV27|.
TGTGCCACCGTTCCTTACACGGGAGCTACTGATGGCTACACCTTC
CATVPYTGATDGYTF
>TRBJ2-1|13|few|TRBV9|.
TGTGCCAGCAGCGTAAGTGGGCCGAATGAGCAGTTCTTC
CASSVSGPNEQFF
>TRBJ2-2|16|.|TRBV14|TRBD1
TGTGCCAGCAGCCCCGACAGGGTAAGTAACACCGGGGAGCTGTTTTTT
CASSPDRVSNTGELFF
>TRBJ2-7|19|.|TRBV5-5|TRBD1
TGTGCCAGCAGCCCGCGACCGGGACAGGGGGGTACTAATACCTACGAGCAGTACTTC
CASSPRPGQGGTNTYEQYF
>TRBJ1-3|13|.|TRBV30|.
TGTGCCTGGAGTGCCAACTCTGGAAACACCATATATTTT
CAWSANSGNTIYF
>TRBJ2-7|16|.|TRBV4-3|.
TGCGCCAGCAGCCAAGTGGCAGGGGCGAGCTCCTACGAGCAGTACTTC
CASSQVAGASSYEQYF
>TRBJ2-2|16|.|TRBV28|.
TGTGCCAGCAGTTTATCCTGGGAGACGAACACCGGGGAGCTGTTTTTT
CASSLSWETNTGELFF